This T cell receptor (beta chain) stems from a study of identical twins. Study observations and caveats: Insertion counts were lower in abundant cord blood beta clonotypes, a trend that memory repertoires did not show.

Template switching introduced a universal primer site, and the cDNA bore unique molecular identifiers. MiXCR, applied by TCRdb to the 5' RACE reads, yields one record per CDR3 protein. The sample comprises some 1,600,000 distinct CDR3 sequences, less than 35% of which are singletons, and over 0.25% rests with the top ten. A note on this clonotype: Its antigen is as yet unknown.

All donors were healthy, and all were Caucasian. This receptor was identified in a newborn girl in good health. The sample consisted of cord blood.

The CDR3 sequence is CASSQDTRFSYEQYF. The CDR3 DNA is TGTGCCAGCAGCCAAGACACAAGGTTCTCCTACGAGCAGTACTTC. The genes are TRBV3-1 and TRBJ2-7; D unresolved. V lost 0 bases to trimming and J lost 0 bases, with 9 bases between them. The CDR3 extends over 15 amino acids. The germline V gene encodes CDR1 LGHDT and CDR2 YNNKEL (reference sequence).